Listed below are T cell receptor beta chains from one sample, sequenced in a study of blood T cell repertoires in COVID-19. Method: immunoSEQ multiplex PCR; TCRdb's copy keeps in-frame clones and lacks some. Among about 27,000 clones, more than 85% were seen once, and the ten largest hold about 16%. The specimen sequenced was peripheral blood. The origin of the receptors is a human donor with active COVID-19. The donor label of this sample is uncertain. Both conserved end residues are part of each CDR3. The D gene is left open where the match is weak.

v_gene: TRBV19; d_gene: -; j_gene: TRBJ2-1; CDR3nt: TGTGCCAGTAGCCCCGGAGGCTCCTACAATGAGCAGTTCTTC; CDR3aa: CASSPGGSYNEQFF
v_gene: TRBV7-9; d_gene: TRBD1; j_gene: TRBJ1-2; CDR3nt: TGTGCCAGCAGCCGCAGGGGGGATGGCTACACCTTC; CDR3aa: CASSRRGDGYTF
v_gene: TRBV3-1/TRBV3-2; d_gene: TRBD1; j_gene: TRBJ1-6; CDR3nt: TGTGCCAGCAGCCAACCCTCAACAGGGGGCGGATCACCCCTCCACTTT; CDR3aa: CASSQPSTGGGSPLHF
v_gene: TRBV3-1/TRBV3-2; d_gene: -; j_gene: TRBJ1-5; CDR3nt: TGTGCCAGCAGCCAACCGGGAGATCAGCCCCAGCATTTT; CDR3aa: CASSQPGDQPQHF
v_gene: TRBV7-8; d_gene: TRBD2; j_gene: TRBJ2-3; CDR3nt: TGTGCCAGCAGCTCAATAGCGGGAGCCCATGGAGATACGCAGTATTTT; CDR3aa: CASSSIAGAHGDTQYF
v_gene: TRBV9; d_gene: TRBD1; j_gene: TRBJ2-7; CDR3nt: TGTGCCAGCAGCTCGGGACAGGGTAGCTACGAGCAGTACTTC; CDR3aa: CASSSGQGSYEQYF
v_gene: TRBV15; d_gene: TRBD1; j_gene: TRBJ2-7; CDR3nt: TGTGCCACCAGCAGTGGGACAGGGAGGTACGAGCAGTACTTC; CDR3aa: CATSSGTGRYEQYF
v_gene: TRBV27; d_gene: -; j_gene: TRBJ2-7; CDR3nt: TGTGCCAGCAGTTTATCTCACCAGGGGCCCTTAGGCTACGAGCAGTACTTC; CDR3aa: CASSLSHQGPLGYEQYF
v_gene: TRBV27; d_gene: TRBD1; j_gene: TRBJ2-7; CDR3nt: TGTGCCAGCAGTTTGGAGACAGGGATCCCCTACGAGCAGTACTTC; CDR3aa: CASSLETGIPYEQYF
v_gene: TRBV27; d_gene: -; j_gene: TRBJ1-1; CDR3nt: TGTGCCAGCAGTTTGGGCAGGATGAACACTGAAGCTTTCTTT; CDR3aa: CASSLGRMNTEAFF
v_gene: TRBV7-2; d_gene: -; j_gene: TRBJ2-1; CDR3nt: TGTGCCAGCAGCTTTTTGGTTGGGGCCAATGAGCAGTTCTTC; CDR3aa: CASSFLVGANEQFF
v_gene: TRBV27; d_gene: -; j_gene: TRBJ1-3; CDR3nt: TGTGCCAGCAGACTTCAGGGAACTGGAAACACCATATATTTT; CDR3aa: CASRLQGTGNTIYF
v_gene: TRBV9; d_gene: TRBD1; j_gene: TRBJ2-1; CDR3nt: TGTGCCAGCAGCGTTTTACAGGGGGACAATGAGCAGTTCTTC; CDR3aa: CASSVLQGDNEQFF
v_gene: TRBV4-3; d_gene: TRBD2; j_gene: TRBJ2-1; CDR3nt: TGCGCCAGCAGCCAAGCGGGACTAGCGACCTACAATGAGCAGTTCTTC; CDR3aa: CASSQAGLATYNEQFF
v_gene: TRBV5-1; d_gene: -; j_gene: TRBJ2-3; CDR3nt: TGCGCCAGCAGCTTGATTGGGAGCGTTACAGATACGCAGTATTTT; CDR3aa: CASSLIGSVTDTQYF
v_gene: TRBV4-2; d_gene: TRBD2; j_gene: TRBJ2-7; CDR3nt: TGTGCCAGCAGCCAAGAAATTAGCGGGGGGCTGGGGGAGCAGTACTTC; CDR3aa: CASSQEISGGLGEQYF
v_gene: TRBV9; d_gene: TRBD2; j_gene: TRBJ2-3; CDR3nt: TGTGCCAGCAGCGTCACTAGCGGGGCCGTAAGCACAGATACGCAGTATTTT; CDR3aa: CASSVTSGAVSTDTQYF